These 29 T cell receptor beta chains were all obtained from the same sample, sequenced in a study of shared clonotypes between healthy human individuals. As defined, naive CD8 cells were CD45RO-negative and positively selected for CCR7, with terminally differentiated effector memory CD45RA+ cells excluded. Only in-frame clones appear in the TCRdb table, and some are missing; sequencing was by immunoSEQ multiplex PCR. The table has about 2 million clones, approximately 95% seen once. Sequences were obtained from naive CD8+ T cells sorted from blood. The receptors were sampled from a young man in good health.

This sequence joins TRBV7-2 and TRBJ2-7, with unresolved D. The germline V and J ends were trimmed by 4 bases and 0 bases, with 7 bases remaining between them. The CDR3 has 13 residues. Germline-derived CDR1 and CDR2 are SGHTA and FQGNSA. The DNA of the CDR3 is TGTGCCAGCAGCTCTTTCGACTCCTACGAGCAGTACTTC. This gives the protein CASSSFDSYEQYF.

The chain couples TRBV10-1 to TRBJ2-7, with D possibly being TRBD1 (6 bases). This CDR3 is 14 amino acids long. Germline CDR1 and CDR2: WNHNN and SYGVQD (reference sequence). V was trimmed by 2 bases and J by 1 base, leaving 9 bases between them. CDR3 DNA sequence: TGCGCCAGCAGTGAGCCGGACAGATCCTACGAGCAGTACTTC. Translation: CASSEPDRSYEQYF.

The chain is built from TRBV5-1 and TRBJ1-5; D gene uncertain. CDR3 size: 15 residues. Germline CDR1 and CDR2: SGHRS and YFSETQ. The germline V and J ends were trimmed by 3 bases and 0 bases, with 10 bases remaining between them. Here the CDR3 reads CASSSPRGSNQPQHF. The CDR3 region has the DNA TGCGCCAGCAGCTCACCCCGAGGTAGCAATCAGCCCCAGCATTTT.

The genes are TRBV27 and TRBJ2-5; a possible D gene is TRBD2 (5 bases). The V end lost 6 bases, the J end lost 4 bases, and 15 bases lay between the germline ends. Germline lookup yields CDR1 MNHEY and CDR2 SMNVEV (reference sequence). This CDR3 is 14 amino acids long. CDR3 amino acids: CASSPYSVPETQYF. In nucleotides, the CDR3 is TGTGCCAGCAGCCCTTATAGCGTCCCAGAGACCCAGTACTTC.

This sequence joins TRBV13 and TRBJ2-2; D possibly corresponds to TRBD2 (6 bases). This CDR3 has 16 residues. The V gene's germline CDR1 is PRHDT and CDR2 FYEKMQ (reference sequence). V was pared by 2 bases and J by 0 bases, with 10 bases between. CDR3 sequence (DNA): TGTGCCAGCAGCTTATTTGGGAGGTCGAACACCGGGGAGCTGTTTTTT. Protein product: CASSLFGRSNTGELFF.

The chain combines TRBV4-3 with TRBJ2-1; 10 bases match TRBD2. The ends lost 0 bases at V and 2 bases at J; junction bases unmatched: 4. This CDR3 contains 17 residues. Germline V lookup: CDR1 LGHNA, CDR2 YSLEER. The DNA of the CDR3 is TGCGCCAGCAGCCAAGATGGGAGCGGGAGGGCCTACAATGAGCAGTTCTTC. Protein: CASSQDGSGRAYNEQFF.

The chain carries TRBV25-1 and TRBJ1-6; D unclear. This CDR3 comprises 14 residues. Between the trimmed V and J ends, which lost 0 bases and 10 bases, there was a span of 10 bases. Germline lookup yields CDR1 MGHDK and CDR2 SYGVNS. CDR3 nucleotides: TGTGCCAGCAGTGAATACGAGGGAATCTCACCCCTCCACTTT. It is translated as CASSEYEGISPLHF.

In DNA, the CDR3 is TGTGCCAGCAGCCTGACCGGGGGTTGGGAAAAACTGTTTTTT. Translation gives CASSLTGGWEKLFF. The V call is TRBV7-9, the J call TRBJ1-4; a weak D match, TRBD1 (5 bases). Germline CDR1 is SEHNR and CDR2 is FQNEAQ (reference sequence). The CDR3 is made up of 14 amino acids. Trimming stripped 5 bases from V and 8 bases from J, with 15 bases between.

The chain has TRBV5-4 and TRBJ2-7; 8 bases match TRBD2. Trimming took 2 bases from V and 1 from J; bases not matched to a gene: 8. Germline CDR1 is SGHNT and CDR2 is YYREEE (reference sequence). The CDR3 covers 16 residues. The CDR3, as DNA: TGTGCCAGCAGCTTCCGGGGGGGCCAGACGTCCTACGAGCAGTACTTC. Translated, it gives CASSFRGGQTSYEQYF.

This clone was counted only a few times. CDR3 in DNA: TGTGCCAGCAGTGAGGACGGCGGCTACACCTTC. Translation gives CASSEDGGYTF. The V and J genes are TRBV28 and TRBJ1-2; no clear D gene. Trimming stripped 5 bases from V and 8 bases from J, with 9 bases between. In germline, CDR1 is MDHEN, CDR2 SYDVKM. The CDR3 consists of 11 residues.

The V call is TRBV7-9, the J call TRBJ2-3; D gene uncertain. Per the germline V gene, CDR1 is SEHNR and CDR2 is FQNEAQ (reference sequence). V shed 4 bases and J shed 7 bases, with 21 bases lying between them. The CDR3 contains 16 residues. The CDR3 nucleotides read TGTGCCAGCAGCTCCACCGAGGTTAGAGGTTTCCATACGCAGTATTTT. Protein product: CASSSTEVRGFHTQYF.

In regard to this clone: Being one base from a much bigger clone, this may be a read error. The same CDR3 also results from other DNA sequences found in this sample. The chain couples TRBV6-5 to TRBJ2-3; no definite D call. Germline V gene data show CDR1 as MNHEY and CDR2 as SVGAGI. The length of the CDR3 is 12 residues. V was pared by 6 bases and J by 0 bases, with 4 bases between. The CDR3 loop is CASSPSTDTQYF. The DNA for the CDR3 is TGTGCCAGCAGCCCAAGCACAGATACGCAGTATTTT.

A word on this clone: Within the sample, other DNA sequences also encode this same CDR3. This chain joins TRBV5-1 and TRBJ1-1; D not certain. The length of the CDR3 is 13 residues. CDR1 is SGHRS and CDR2 is YFSETQ in the germline V gene. The V end was cut by 0 bases, the J end by 1 base, with 4 bases between. In DNA, the CDR3 is TGCGCCAGCAGCTTGGGTGGGAACACTGAAGCTTTCTTT. Residues: CASSLGGNTEAFF.

This sequence joins TRBV27 and TRBJ2-7; 7 nucleotides agree with TRBD1. Germline CDR1 and CDR2: MNHEY and SMNVEV (reference sequence). This CDR3 contains 13 residues. Germline trimming cut 6 bases from V and 5 bases from J; bases unmatched to any gene: 7. The CDR3 region is CASSQTGTHEQYF. In DNA form, the CDR3 reads TGTGCCAGCAGCCAGACAGGGACCCACGAGCAGTACTTC.

This chain uses TRBV2 with TRBJ2-7; 8 bases line up with TRBD2. Germline CDR1 SNHLY, CDR2 FYNNEI. The V and J ends lost 4 bases and 4 bases, in that order; junction bases with no gene match: 21. CDR3 size: 19 residues. CDR3 in DNA: TGTGCCAGCAGTGCGGGGGGGGGAGGACTTGTAGCGGGGACGTACGAGCAGTACTTC. It codes for CASSAGGGGLVAGTYEQYF.

The count of this clone is one. This chain uses TRBV5-4 with TRBJ1-2; no clear D gene. Germline V CDR1 and CDR2: SGHNT, YYREEE (reference sequence). Between the trimmed V and J ends, which lost 4 bases and 3 bases, there was a span of 10 bases. This CDR3 region has 13 residues. In DNA form, the CDR3 reads TGTGCCAGCAGCCCTACGGAGTACTATGGCTACACCTTC. This sequence encodes CASSPTEYYGYTF.

V is TRBV7-6 and J is TRBJ1-1; the match to TRBD1 covers 7 bases. The germline V gene has CDR1 SGHVS and CDR2 FNYEAQ. CDR3 size: 16 residues. V was pared by 5 bases and J by 4 bases, with 13 bases of the junction left unmatched. The CDR3 region has the DNA TGTGCCAGCAGCCAAGGACTAGGGGGCGAGGGCACTGAAGCTTTCTTT. The encoded protein is CASSQGLGGEGTEAFF.

The rearrangement links TRBV10-3 to TRBJ2-7; tentative D call: TRBD1 (5 bases). This CDR3 is 15 amino acids long. V was cut by 3 bases and J by 5 bases, with 17 bases left in between. Looked up from germline, CDR1 is ENHRY and CDR2 is SYGVKD. CDR3 DNA: TGTGCCATCAGTGACCCGACAGAGAAGGTACACGAGCAGTACTTC. This encodes CAISDPTEKVHEQYF.

This chain uses TRBV13 with TRBJ2-5; D possibly corresponds to TRBD1 (5 bases). This CDR3 region has 17 residues. V was cut by 5 bases and J by 0 bases, with 19 bases left in between. The germline V gene encodes CDR1 PRHDT and CDR2 FYEKMQ (reference sequence). In DNA form, the CDR3 reads TGTGCCAGCAGCCAAGACGGAACAGGCCCGTACCAAGAGACCCAGTACTTC. Translating gives CASSQDGTGPYQETQYF.

This clone was counted only a few times. V gene TRBV30 combines with J gene TRBJ1-1; D perhaps matches TRBD1 (5 bases). The CDR3 contains 13 residues. The V and J ends lost 4 bases and 5 bases respectively, with 14 bases between them. Germline V gene lookup returns CDR1 GTSNPN and CDR2 SVGIG (reference sequence). The CDR3: CAWKSLWGTEAFF. The CDR3, as DNA: TGTGCCTGGAAAAGCTTATGGGGGACTGAAGCTTTCTTT.

The CDR3 nucleotides are TGTGCCAGCAGCTTAGCGGGGATTAAAGAGACCCAGTACTTC. Encoded protein: CASSLAGIKETQYF. This chain connects TRBV28 to TRBJ2-5; 8 bases line up with TRBD2. V lost 6 bases to trimming and J lost 3 bases; unmatched junction nucleotides: 6. CDR1 is MDHEN and CDR2 is SYDVKM in the germline V gene. The CDR3 totals 14 residues.

J is TRBJ2-7 and V is TRBV11-1; D unclear. CDR3 length equals 11 residues. Trimming took off 2 bases at V and 5 bases at J, with 4 bases between the two ends. Germline V gene lookup returns CDR1 SGHAT and CDR2 FQDESV (reference sequence). The CDR3 spells CASSLTHEQYF. In DNA form, the CDR3 reads TGTGCCAGCAGCTTAACCCACGAGCAGTACTTC.

V gene TRBV28 combines with J gene TRBJ1-4, with D possibly TRBD1 on 5 matching bases. CDR3 size: 15 residues. CDR1 is MDHEN and CDR2 is SYDVKM in the germline V gene. Trimming removed 8 bases at V and 4 bases at J, with 17 bases between. The CDR3 loop reads CASGSAGQVNEKLFF. The CDR3 DNA reads as TGTGCCAGCGGGTCGGCAGGGCAGGTTAATGAAAAACTGTTTTTT.

The chain is built from TRBV30 and TRBJ2-1, with TRBD1 as a possible D gene (5 bases). This CDR3 spans 14 amino acids. V was shortened by 1 base and J by 8 bases, with 15 bases between the two germline ends. Germline V CDR1 and CDR2: GTSNPN, SVGIG (reference sequence). CDR3 coding DNA: TGTGCCTGGAGTGCGATTCCCCAGGGTGATGAGCAGTTCTTC. The encoded protein is CAWSAIPQGDEQFF.

The rearrangement links TRBV30 to TRBJ2-6; D not certain. CDR1 and CDR2 from the germline V gene are GTSNPN and SVGIG (reference sequence). The CDR3 consists of 16 residues. Deletions cut 2 bases from V and 2 bases from J, with 13 bases between. Here the CDR3 DNA reads TGTGCCTGGAGTTCCCAGGAAGAAACTGGGGCCAACGTCCTGACTTTC. It encodes CAWSSQEETGANVLTF.

The V and J genes are TRBV13 and TRBJ2-7; TRBD1 aligns across 9 bases. V lost 0 bases, J lost 3 bases, and 6 bases stayed unmatched. CDR3 size: 16 residues. The germline CDR1 and CDR2 sequences are PRHDT and FYEKMQ (reference sequence). The chain's CDR3 is CASSLGTGTGIYEQYF. CDR3 DNA sequence: TGTGCCAGCAGCTTAGGCACCGGGACAGGGATCTACGAGCAGTACTTC. The full variable domain, its missing parts supplied by reference TRBV13 and TRBJ2-7, is AAGVIQSPRHLIKEKRETATLKCYPIPRHDTVYWYQQGPGQDPQFLISFYEKMQSDKGSIPDRFSAQQFSDYHSELNMSSLELGDSALYFCASSLGTGTGIYEQYFGPGTRLTVT.

The chain links TRBV19 to TRBJ1-5; D remains ambiguous. CDR1 is LNHDA, CDR2 SQIVND, per germline (reference sequence). Trimming pared 4 bases from V and 0 bases from J, leaving 10 bases between. This CDR3 region has 15 residues. The CDR3 nucleotides read TGTGCCAGTAGTAAAGGGCAACTTAGCAATCAGCCCCAGCATTTT. It specifies CASSKGQLSNQPQHF. Combining the CDR3 with reference TRBV19 and TRBJ1-5 gives the whole variable domain DGGITQSPKYLFRKEGQNVTLSCEQNLNHDAMYWYRQDPGQGLRLIYYSQIVNDFQKGDIAEGYSVSREKKESFPLTVTSAQKNPTAFYLCASSKGQLSNQPQHFGDGTRLSIL.

This clone appeared once. The rearrangement uses TRBV27 and TRBJ2-5; TRBD2 agrees at 9 bases. The CDR3 runs 15 residues. The J segment lost 5 bases and the V segment lost 2 bases, leaving 6 bases of the junction unmatched. Germline CDR1 is MNHEY and CDR2 is SMNVEV (reference sequence). This CDR3 reads CASSLAGGPAETQYF. The DNA of the CDR3 is TGTGCCAGCAGTTTAGCGGGGGGGCCGGCTGAGACCCAGTACTTC.

This clone was counted once. The chain links TRBV30 to TRBJ2-1; D tentatively reads TRBD1 or TRBD2 (5 bases each). This CDR3 region has 14 residues. The V end was cut by 1 base, the J end by 4 bases, with 11 bases between. Per germline, CDR1 GTSNPN and CDR2 SVGIG (reference sequence). The DNA for the CDR3 is TGTGCCTGGAGTGGGGACGGGGAGTACAATGAGCAGTTCTTC. The encoded protein is CAWSGDGEYNEQFF.